Below, 27 T cell receptor beta chains from the same sample are listed, as sequenced in a study of neurological immune-mediated disorders. As to time point: longitudinal time-point 3. TCRdb called the 5' RACE reads again in MiXCR, with one record for every CDR3 protein. In the table there are 45,000 to 60,000 distinct CDR3 sequences, roughly 13% of which are singletons. Input material: PBMCs. These receptors all stem from a male donor with HTLV-1-associated myelopathy (HAM/TSP).

This clonotype was detected ten times or more. This chain joins TRBV20-1 and TRBJ1-1, with D possibly TRBD1 on 6 matching bases. The CDR3 runs to 13 residues. V gave up 3 bases and J gave up 7 bases, with 15 bases separating them. Germline V gene lookup returns CDR1 DFQATT and CDR2 SNEGSKA (reference sequence). The CDR3 DNA reads as TGCAGTGCTAGCCCTACAGGGATAGGTGAAGCTTTCTTT. Its protein is CSASPTGIGEAFF.

This clonotype appeared many times. The chain carries TRBV5-5 and TRBJ2-5; D is possibly TRBD1 or TRBD2 (5 bases each). The germline V gene has CDR1 SGHKS and CDR2 YYEKEE (reference sequence). The ends were cut back, 7 bases at V and 5 bases at J, with 24 bases in the middle. The CDR3 is 16 amino acids. The CDR3 coding sequence is TGTGCCAGCCTATCTGGTCCCGGGGACGGAAAGGAGACCCAGTACTTC. Amino acid sequence: CASLSGPGDGKETQYF.

At least ten counts were recorded for this clonotype. This CDR3 reads CASSYSAGTYEQYF. The CDR3 bases are TGTGCCAGCAGTTACTCGGCAGGTACCTACGAGCAGTACTTC. The chain links TRBV6-5 to TRBJ2-7, with D unresolved. This CDR3 has 14 amino acids. Trimming took off 0 bases at V and 2 bases at J, with 8 bases between the two ends. The V gene's germline CDR1 is MNHEY and CDR2 SVGAGI.

This clonotype has a count of ten or more. J is TRBJ2-3 and V is TRBV10-2; D call uncertain. Trimming cost V 5 bases and J 6 bases, with 6 bases left between them. This CDR3 has 11 residues. Germline CDR1 reads WSHSY; CDR2 reads SAAADI. The CDR3 DNA sequence: TGCGCCAGCAGTCCGGCGGATACGCAGTATTTT. It encodes CASSPADTQYF.

This clonotype showed up just once. V gene TRBV12-2 combines with J gene TRBJ1-6. TRBV12-2 is flagged as a pseudogene. The CDR3 has 17 residues. This CDR3 reads CASRPHQRSQIHSPLHF. CDR3 nucleotide sequence: TGTGCAAGTCGCCCCCATCAGCGGAGTCAGATACATTCACCCCTCCACTTT.

This clonotype came up many times. This chain links TRBV10-2 with TRBJ2-7; 9 bases match TRBD2. Germline V lookup: CDR1 WSHSY, CDR2 SAAADI. CDR3 length equals 14 residues. The J segment lost 5 bases and the V segment lost 6 bases, leaving 8 bases of the junction unmatched. CDR3 amino acids: CASRMTGLADEQYF. In DNA form, the CDR3 reads TGCGCCAGCAGGATGACGGGACTAGCCGACGAGCAGTACTTC.

V gene TRBV5-6 combines with J gene TRBJ1-2; TRBD1 matches at 7 bases. The ends lost 0 bases at V and 4 bases at J; junction bases unmatched: 9. CDR3 length equals 16 residues. CDR1 and CDR2 from the germline V gene are SGHDT and YYEEEE. In DNA, the CDR3 is TGTGCCAGCAGCTTGGGGGACCTGACAGGGTTCTATGGCTACACCTTC. Protein product: CASSLGDLTGFYGYTF.

This clonotype was counted at least ten times. The chain has TRBV15 and TRBJ1-4; 7 bases are a match to TRBD1. CDR1 is LNHNV and CDR2 is YYDKDF in the germline V gene (reference sequence). This CDR3 has 15 residues. Germline trimming cut 0 bases from V and 10 bases from J; bases unmatched to any gene: 8. Here the CDR3 reads CATSRDLAGGRKLFF. The CDR3 DNA is TGTGCCACCAGCAGAGATCTGGCAGGGGGAAGAAAACTGTTTTTT.

This clonotype was seen at least ten times. The rearrangement uses TRBV5-1 and TRBJ1-4; D might be TRBD1 (5 bases). Trimming took off 4 bases at V and 7 bases at J, with 14 bases between the two ends. The CDR3 length is 14 residues. The V gene's germline CDR1 is SGHRS and CDR2 YFSETQ. The chain's CDR3 is CASSEGVRSEKLFF. CDR3 sequence (DNA): TGCGCCAGCAGCGAAGGGGTTCGGAGTGAAAAACTGTTTTTT.

This clonotype was counted many times. The genes are TRBV9 and TRBJ2-5; perhaps TRBD2 as D (6 bases). V dropped 0 bases and J dropped 2 bases, with 11 bases sitting between them. This CDR3 has 15 residues. Germline V CDR1 and CDR2: SGDLS, YYNGEE. This CDR3 reads CASSVGRARQETQYF. DNA for the CDR3: TGTGCCAGCAGCGTAGGGAGGGCGCGACAAGAGACCCAGTACTTC.

This clonotype was observed once. This could be a read error, since a much larger clone is one nucleotide away. V is TRBV14 and J is TRBJ1-2; D remains ambiguous. The V and J ends lost 4 bases and 6 bases respectively, with 18 bases between them. The CDR3 extends over 15 amino acids. Germline V gives CDR1 SGHDN, CDR2 FVKESK. The CDR3: CASSPTGSVPNGYTF. CDR3 sequence (DNA): TGTGCCAGCAGCCCGACTGGCTCAGTCCCCAATGGCTACACCTTC. Supplemented by reference TRBV14 and TRBJ1-2, the full variable domain reads EAGVTQFPSHSVIEKGQTVTLRCDPISGHDNLYWYRRVMGKEIKFLLHFVKESKQDESGMPNNRFLAERTGGTYSTLKVQPAELEDSGVYFCASSPTGSVPNGYTFGSGTRLTVV.

This clonotype has a count of ten or more. The gene calls are TRBV6-1 and TRBJ1-1; TRBD1 matches 7 bases. The CDR3 contains 13 residues. Germline loops: CDR1 MNHNS, CDR2 SASEGT. The J segment lost 0 bases and the V segment lost 9 bases, leaving 4 bases of the junction unmatched. The CDR3 nucleotides read TGTGCCAGTCGACAGGGTCTGAACACTGAAGCTTTCTTT. Translated, it gives CASRQGLNTEAFF.

This clonotype came up many times. The rearrangement uses TRBV20-1 and TRBJ2-1; TRBD2 is a possible D gene (5 bases). There are 14 residues in the CDR3. Germline V gene sequence: CDR1 DFQATT, CDR2 SNEGSKA (reference sequence). The CDR3 sequence is CRPVLEDNYNEQFF. The CDR3 region has the DNA TGCAGGCCCGTCCTGGAGGATAACTACAATGAGCAGTTCTTC.

This clonotype was seen repeatedly, ten times or more. The chain has TRBV9 and TRBJ1-4; the D is unclear. V shed 0 bases and J shed 0 bases, with 6 bases lying between them. CDR1 SGDLS and CDR2 YYNGEE come from the germline V gene. The CDR3 sequence is 15 residues long. CDR3 sequence: CASSVEGATNEKLFF. The CDR3 nucleotides are TGTGCCAGCAGCGTAGAGGGCGCAACTAATGAAAAACTGTTTTTT.

This clonotype has at least ten counts. The chain has TRBV24-1 and TRBJ2-2, with 11 bases aligning to TRBD1. CDR1 and CDR2 (germline): KGHDR, SFDVKD. This CDR3 is 17 amino acids long. V was clipped by 7 bases and J by 3 bases; unmatched bases: 9. CDR3 in amino acids: CATRNSPGQGDTGELFF. CDR3 bases: TGTGCCACCAGGAATTCTCCGGGACAGGGGGACACCGGGGAGCTGTTTTTT.

This clonotype was recorded at least ten times. The V call is TRBV5-1, the J call TRBJ1-1, with D possibly being TRBD1 (6 bases). The germline gives CDR1 SGHRS, CDR2 YFSETQ. The ends were cut back, 0 bases at V and 4 bases at J, with 10 bases in the middle. The CDR3 length is 14 residues. CDR3: CASSLELGGTEAFF. The CDR3 DNA is TGCGCCAGCAGCTTGGAACTAGGGGGCACTGAAGCTTTCTTT. Filled out from reference TRBV5-1 and TRBJ1-1, the complete variable domain reads KAGVTQTPRYLIKTRGQQVTLSCSPISGHRSVSWYQQTPGQGLQFLFEYFSETQRNKGNFPGRFSGRQFSNSRSEMNVSTLELGDSALYLCASSLELGGTEAFFGQGTRLTVV.

This clonotype was seen at least ten times. This chain uses TRBV5-1 with TRBJ2-1, with 9 bases lining up with TRBD1. V dropped 4 bases and J dropped 3; count of bases not matched to a gene: 5. CDR3 size: 15 residues. Germline V gene lookup returns CDR1 SGHRS and CDR2 YFSETQ. The CDR3 nucleotides are TGCGCCAGCAGCCCGGGACAGGGTCTCTACAATGAGCAGTTCTTC. Its translation: CASSPGQGLYNEQFF. Drawing the rest from reference TRBV5-1 and TRBJ2-1, the complete variable domain is KAGVTQTPRYLIKTRGQQVTLSCSPISGHRSVSWYQQTPGQGLQFLFEYFSETQRNKGNFPGRFSGRQFSNSRSEMNVSTLELGDSALYLCASSPGQGLYNEQFFGPGTRLTVL.

The sample holds many counts of this clonotype. The J gene is TRBJ1-2, the V gene TRBV7-9; D possibly corresponds to TRBD1 (6 bases). Germline CDR1 reads SEHNR; CDR2 reads FQNEAQ (reference sequence). The CDR3 has 14 residues. Trimming removed 6 bases at V and 4 bases at J, with 15 bases between. The CDR3 nucleotides are TGTGCCAGCAGTTCTCAGGGGTTCGGCTATGGCTACACCTTC. Its translation is CASSSQGFGYGYTF.

This clonotype was counted only a few times. The chain recombines TRBV20-1 with TRBJ1-5; no definite D call. Looked up from germline, CDR1 is DFQATT and CDR2 is SNEGSKA (reference sequence). The CDR3 consists of 13 residues. V was pared by 8 bases and J by 5 bases, with 16 bases between. CDR3 coding DNA: TGCAGTTCCTCATGGGGTACTGATCAGCCCCAGCATTTT. It codes for CSSSWGTDQPQHF.

This chain uses TRBV6-1 with TRBJ2-2; D tentatively reads TRBD1 or TRBD2 (5 bases each). Per germline, CDR1 MNHNS and CDR2 SASEGT. The CDR3 has 14 amino acids. V gave up 8 bases and J gave up 2 bases, with 12 bases separating them. CDR3 sequence (DNA): TGTGCCAGCCGTAGGGACGGTAACACCGGGGAGCTGTTTTTT. Its translation: CASRRDGNTGELFF.

This clonotype showed up many times. The V and J genes are TRBV5-1 and TRBJ1-6; a possible D gene is TRBD1 (6 bases). Between the trimmed V and J ends, which lost 3 bases and 5 bases, there was a span of 12 bases. Germline V gene sequence: CDR1 SGHRS, CDR2 YFSETQ. This CDR3 comprises 15 residues. This CDR3 reads CASSSGTPDNSPLHF. The CDR3 bases are TGCGCCAGCAGCTCCGGGACACCTGATAATTCACCCCTCCACTTT.

This clonotype was detected many times. The gene calls are TRBV5-1 and TRBJ1-4; D remains ambiguous. Trimming removed 4 bases from V and 8 bases from J, with 21 bases in between. CDR1 is SGHRS, CDR2 YFSETQ, per germline. The CDR3 is 16 amino acids. CDR3 nucleotides: TGCGCCAGCAGCCCCCTGGGCGAGGTGATGGGGGAAAAACTGTTTTTT. Translated, it gives CASSPLGEVMGEKLFF. The complete variable domain, with remaining parts taken from reference TRBV5-1 and TRBJ1-4, reads KAGVTQTPRYLIKTRGQQVTLSCSPISGHRSVSWYQQTPGQGLQFLFEYFSETQRNKGNFPGRFSGRQFSNSRSEMNVSTLELGDSALYLCASSPLGEVMGEKLFFGSGTQLSVL.

The CDR3 here is CASGQNNSPLHF. CDR3 DNA: TGTGCCAGTGGACAGAATAATTCACCCCTCCACTTT. This chain links TRBV2 with TRBJ1-6; D might be TRBD1 (6 bases). CDR1 SNHLY and CDR2 FYNNEI come from the germline V gene. V dropped 9 bases and J dropped 5 bases, with 8 bases sitting between them. This CDR3 has 12 residues.

This clonotype was seen repeatedly, ten times or more. This CDR3 is CASSGPGLAVNEQFF. The CDR3 DNA reads TGTGCCAGCAGCGGCCCGGGACTAGCGGTCAATGAGCAGTTCTTC. This sequence joins TRBV28 and TRBJ2-1; TRBD2 matches 11 bases. From germline, CDR1 is MDHEN and CDR2 SYDVKM. The length of the CDR3 is 15 residues. Trimming took 6 bases from V and 6 from J; bases not matched to a gene: 7.

This clonotype came up many times. This chain links TRBV28 with TRBJ1-2, with no clear D. CDR3 length: 14 residues. Trimming removed 2 bases at V and 4 bases at J, with 11 bases between. CDR1 and CDR2 (germline): MDHEN, SYDVKM. The CDR3 region has the DNA TGTGCCAGCAGTTTAGTATCGAACAGCTATGGCTACACCTTC. It translates to CASSLVSNSYGYTF.

In this sample, this clonotype turned up many times. This chain joins TRBV5-1 and TRBJ1-5; unclear D gene. CDR3 length: 12 amino acids. The V end lost 2 bases, the J end lost 5 bases, and 5 bases lay between the germline ends. Germline lookup yields CDR1 SGHRS and CDR2 YFSETQ. In DNA form, the CDR3 reads TGCGCCAGCAGCTTAGAGTATCAGCCCCAGCATTTT. It yields the protein CASSLEYQPQHF.

In this sample, this clonotype turned up many times. In nucleotides, the CDR3 is TGCAGTGCTATAGAGAGAGTGGGGAATGAGCAGTTCTTC. This translates into CSAIERVGNEQFF. The chain carries TRBV20-1 and TRBJ2-1; no clear D gene. The V gene's germline CDR1 is DFQATT and CDR2 SNEGSKA (reference sequence). Between the trimmed V and J ends, which lost 4 bases and 7 bases, there was a span of 14 bases. This CDR3 is 13 amino acids long.